The 13 T cell receptor beta chains given below trace back to one sample, sequenced in a study of T cells in localized non-small cell lung cancer. Method: immunoSEQ multiplex PCR; TCRdb's copy keeps in-frame clones and lacks some. The data hold roughly 13,000 clones, with around 84% observed a single time. The sample in question was peripheral blood, obtained before any cancer treatment. All receptors derive from a male donor aged 60 or older with stage I squamous cell lung carcinoma.

This clone has a single count. This rearrangement joins TRBV7-6 to TRBJ2-5; 14 bases agree with TRBD2. The CDR3 has 17 residues. V shed 1 base and J 5 bases; nucleotides not matched to a gene: 6. CDR1 and CDR2 from the germline V gene are SGHVS and FNYEAQ. CDR3 nucleotide sequence: TGTGCCAGCAGCTTAGGGGGACTAGCGGGAGTTAGGGAGACCCAGTACTTC. Translation: CASSLGGLAGVRETQYF.

The chain joins TRBV10-3 to TRBJ2-1; a possible D gene is TRBD2 (9 bases). The CDR3 runs 19 residues. Germline CDR1 ENHRY, CDR2 SYGVKD. The V gene lost 5 bases and the J gene lost 2 bases, with 25 bases spanning the gap. The CDR3 region has the DNA TGTGCCATCAGTAGACTAGCGGAGGAGTACAGGGGGGCCTACAATGAGCAGTTCTTC. The encoded protein is CAISRLAEEYRGAYNEQFF.

This chain uses TRBV27 with TRBJ2-2; the match to TRBD1 covers 9 bases. The CDR3 is made up of 17 amino acids. Germline CDR1 reads MNHEY; CDR2 reads SMNVEV (reference sequence). With 5 bases clipped from V and 6 bases from J, the junction kept 13 bases outside the gene matches. DNA of the CDR3: TGTGCCAGCAGTACGAGCCCGGGACAGGGAGGCGCCGGGGAGCTGTTTTTT. Amino acid sequence: CASSTSPGQGGAGELFF.

This clone came up once. The chain joins TRBV1 to TRBJ1-2; the listed D gene, TRBD1, was not tested against the DNA. TRBV1 is a pseudogene. The CDR3 covers 16 residues. CDR3 region: CTSSQDSQGANYGYTF. In DNA, the CDR3 is TGCACCAGCAGCCAAGATTCGCAGGGGGCTAACTATGGCTACACCTTC.

This chain connects TRBV13 to TRBJ1-1; D possibly corresponds to TRBD1 (5 bases). Trimming removed 1 base at V and 2 bases at J, with 14 bases between. Looked up from germline, CDR1 is PRHDT and CDR2 is FYEKMQ (reference sequence). This CDR3 is 16 amino acids long. Here the CDR3 reads CASSLDLSGSNTEAFF. DNA for the CDR3: TGTGCCAGCAGCTTAGACCTATCAGGGTCAAACACTGAAGCTTTCTTT.

J is TRBJ1-1 and V is TRBV5-1; the D is unclear. CDR1 SGHRS and CDR2 YFSETQ come from the germline V gene. The ends were cut back, 4 bases at V and 4 bases at J, with 14 bases in the middle. CDR3 length: 14 amino acids. The chain's CDR3 is CASSLNAVGTEAFF. The CDR3 DNA is TGCGCCAGCAGCCTGAACGCGGTGGGCACTGAAGCTTTCTTT.

This chain connects TRBV5-5 to TRBJ2-3; unclear D gene. Germline V gene data show CDR1 as SGHKS and CDR2 as YYEKEE (reference sequence). This CDR3 comprises 13 residues. V dropped 0 bases and J dropped 4 bases, with 6 bases sitting between them. Written as DNA, the CDR3 is TGTGCCAGCAGCTTGGCTGTTTCAGATACGCAGTATTTT. As protein: CASSLAVSDTQYF.

CDR3 residues: CASSPDRLALTNTGELFF. The DNA for the CDR3 is TGCGCCAGCAGCCCTGACAGGCTAGCGCTTACGAACACCGGGGAGCTGTTTTTT. The J gene is TRBJ2-2, the V gene TRBV5-1; the D call may be TRBD1 or TRBD2 (6 bases each). The germline gives CDR1 SGHRS, CDR2 YFSETQ. CDR3 length equals 18 residues. V lost 4 bases, J lost 0 bases, and 19 bases lay in between. Based on the CDR3 plus reference TRBV5-1 and TRBJ2-2, the full variable domain is KAGVTQTPRYLIKTRGQQVTLSCSPISGHRSVSWYQQTPGQGLQFLFEYFSETQRNKGNFPGRFSGRQFSNSRSEMNVSTLELGDSALYLCASSPDRLALTNTGELFFGEGSRLTVL.

The V and J genes are TRBV4-1 and TRBJ1-3, with TRBD1 identical over 7 bases. V was clipped by 0 bases and J by 1 base; unmatched bases: 6. CDR3 length equals 17 residues. Germline V gene data show CDR1 as MGHRA and CDR2 as YSYEKL. The CDR3 coding sequence is TGCGCCAGCAGCCAAGAAGGCGGCAGGGGGTCTGGAAACACCATATATTTT. It specifies CASSQEGGRGSGNTIYF.

The CDR3: CATATGARTTDTQYF. DNA of the CDR3: TGTGCCACTGCGACAGGGGCGAGAACCACAGATACGCAGTATTTT. This chain connects TRBV19 to TRBJ2-3; 8 positions agree with TRBD1. The length of the CDR3 is 15 residues. CDR1 LNHDA and CDR2 SQIVND come from the germline V gene (reference sequence). The J segment lost 2 bases and the V segment lost 10 bases, leaving 11 bases of the junction unmatched.

The chain carries TRBV4-1 and TRBJ2-1, with D possibly being TRBD1 or TRBD2 (5 bases each). This CDR3 is 17 amino acids long. In germline, CDR1 is MGHRA, CDR2 YSYEKL. With 1 base removed from V and 0 bases from J, the gap between germline ends came to 13 bases. In nucleotides, the CDR3 is TGCGCCAGCAGCCAAGCTCTATGGGGGAGCTCCTACAATGAGCAGTTCTTC. It yields the protein CASSQALWGSSYNEQFF.

The chain couples TRBV11-2 to TRBJ2-1, with 10 bases aligning to TRBD2. The length of the CDR3 is 16 residues. V lost 1 base to trimming and J lost 8 bases; unmatched junction nucleotides: 8. Germline V gives CDR1 SGHAT, CDR2 FQNNGV. CDR3 protein: CASSLGASGSADEQFF. CDR3 DNA: TGTGCCAGCAGCTTAGGAGCTAGCGGGAGCGCGGATGAGCAGTTCTTC. Combining the CDR3 with reference TRBV11-2 and TRBJ2-1 gives the whole variable domain EAGVAQSPRYKIIEKRQSVAFWCNPISGHATLYWYQQILGQGPKLLIQFQNNGVVDDSQLPKDRFSAERLKGVDSTLKIQPAKLEDSAVYLCASSLGASGSADEQFFGPGTRLTVL.

The chain uses TRBV30 and TRBJ1-5; D remains ambiguous. Trimming pared 1 base from V and 4 bases from J, leaving 11 bases between. The CDR3 runs 14 residues. Germline lookup yields CDR1 GTSNPN and CDR2 SVGIG (reference sequence). In nucleotides, the CDR3 is TGTGCCTGGAGTGGGATGGCAGTGAATCAGCCCCAGCATTTT. This sequence encodes CAWSGMAVNQPQHF.